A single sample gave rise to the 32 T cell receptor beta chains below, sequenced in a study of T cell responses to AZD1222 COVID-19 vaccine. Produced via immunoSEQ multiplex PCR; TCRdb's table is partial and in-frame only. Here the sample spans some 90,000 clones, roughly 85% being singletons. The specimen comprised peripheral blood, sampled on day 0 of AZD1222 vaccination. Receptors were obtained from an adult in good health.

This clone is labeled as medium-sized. CDR3 region: CASSFLLAGDTQYF. The CDR3 DNA is TGTGCCAGCAGTTTTTTGCTAGCGGGAGATACGCAGTATTTT. The rearrangement uses TRBV27 and TRBJ2-3; 8 bases map to TRBD2. The CDR3 spans 14 residues. The V and J ends lost 3 bases and 5 bases, in that order; junction bases with no gene match: 4. Germline lookup yields CDR1 MNHEY and CDR2 SMNVEV (reference sequence).

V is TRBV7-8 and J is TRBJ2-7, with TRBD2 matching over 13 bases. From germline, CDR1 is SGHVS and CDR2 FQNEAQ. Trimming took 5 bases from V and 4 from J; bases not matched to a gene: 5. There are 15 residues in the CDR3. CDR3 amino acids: CASSPGLAGAYEQYF. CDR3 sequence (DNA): TGTGCCAGCAGCCCAGGACTAGCGGGAGCTTACGAGCAGTACTTC.

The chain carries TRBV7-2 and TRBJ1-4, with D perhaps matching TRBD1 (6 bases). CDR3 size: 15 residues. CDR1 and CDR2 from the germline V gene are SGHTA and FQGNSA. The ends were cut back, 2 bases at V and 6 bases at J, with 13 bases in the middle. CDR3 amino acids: CASSLWGGADEKLFF. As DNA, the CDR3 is TGTGCCAGCAGCTTATGGGGGGGGGCCGATGAAAAACTGTTTTTT. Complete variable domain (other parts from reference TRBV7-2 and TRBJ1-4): GAGVSQSPSNKVTEKGKDVELRCDPISGHTALYWYRQSLGQGLEFLIYFQGNSAPDKSGLPSDRFSAERTGGSVSTLTIQRTQQEDSAVYLCASSLWGGADEKLFFGSGTQLSVL.

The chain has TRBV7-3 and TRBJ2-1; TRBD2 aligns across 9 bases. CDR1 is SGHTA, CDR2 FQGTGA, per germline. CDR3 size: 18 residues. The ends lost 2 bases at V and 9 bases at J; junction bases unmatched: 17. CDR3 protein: CASSLGGDFLAGSGEQFF. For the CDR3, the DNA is TGTGCCAGCAGCTTAGGGGGGGATTTCCTAGCGGGAAGTGGTGAGCAGTTCTTC.

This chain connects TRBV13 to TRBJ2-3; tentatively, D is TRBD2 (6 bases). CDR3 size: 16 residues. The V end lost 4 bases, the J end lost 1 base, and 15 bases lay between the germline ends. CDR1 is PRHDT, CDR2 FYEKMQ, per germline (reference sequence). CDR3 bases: TGTGCCAGCAGCTCCCCCGGGGGACTGGGCACAGATACGCAGTATTTT. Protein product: CASSSPGGLGTDTQYF.

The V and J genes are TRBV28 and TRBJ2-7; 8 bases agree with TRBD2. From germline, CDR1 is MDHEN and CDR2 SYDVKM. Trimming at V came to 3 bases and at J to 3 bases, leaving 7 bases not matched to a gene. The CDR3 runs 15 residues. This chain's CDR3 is CASSLGGLVHYEQYF. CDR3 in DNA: TGTGCCAGCAGTTTGGGGGGACTAGTCCACTACGAGCAGTACTTC.

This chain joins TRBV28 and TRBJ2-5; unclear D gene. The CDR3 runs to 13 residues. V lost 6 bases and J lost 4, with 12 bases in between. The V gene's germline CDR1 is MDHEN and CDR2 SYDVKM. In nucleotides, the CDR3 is TGTGCCAGCAGCCTACGGCTGCGAGAGACCCAGTACTTC. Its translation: CASSLRLRETQYF.

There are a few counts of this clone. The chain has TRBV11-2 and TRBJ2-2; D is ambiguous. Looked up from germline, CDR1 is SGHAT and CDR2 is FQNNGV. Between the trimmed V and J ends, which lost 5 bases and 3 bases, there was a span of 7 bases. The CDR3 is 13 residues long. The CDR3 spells CASSRGYTGELFF. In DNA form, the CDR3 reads TGTGCCAGCAGCCGAGGTTACACCGGGGAGCTGTTTTTT.

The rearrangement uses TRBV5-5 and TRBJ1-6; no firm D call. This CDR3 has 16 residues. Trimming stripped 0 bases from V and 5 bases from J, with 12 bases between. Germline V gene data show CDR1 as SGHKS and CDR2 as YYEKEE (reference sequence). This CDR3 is CASSLDLRQNNSPLHF. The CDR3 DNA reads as TGTGCCAGCAGCTTGGATTTGCGGCAAAATAATTCACCCCTCCACTTT.

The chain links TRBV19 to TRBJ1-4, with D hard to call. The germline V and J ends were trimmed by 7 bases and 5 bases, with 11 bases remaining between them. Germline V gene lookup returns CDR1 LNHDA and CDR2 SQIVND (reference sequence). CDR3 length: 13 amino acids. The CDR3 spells CASKRVRNEKLFF. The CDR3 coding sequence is TGTGCCAGTAAGCGGGTTAGGAATGAAAAACTGTTTTTT.

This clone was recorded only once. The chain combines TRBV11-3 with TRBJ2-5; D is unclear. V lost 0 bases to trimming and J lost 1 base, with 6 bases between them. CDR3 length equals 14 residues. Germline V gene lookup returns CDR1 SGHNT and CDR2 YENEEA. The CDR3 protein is CASSLEGIQETQYF. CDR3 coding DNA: TGTGCCAGCAGCTTAGAAGGGATCCAAGAGACCCAGTACTTC. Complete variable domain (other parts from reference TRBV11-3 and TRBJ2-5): EAGVVQSPRYKIIEKKQPVAFWCNPISGHNTLYWYLQNLGQGPELLIRYENEEAVDDSQLPKDRFSAERLKGVDSTLKIQPAELGDSAVYLCASSLEGIQETQYFGPGTRLLVL.

CDR3 DNA: TGTGCCAGCAGCCTCCGAACAGGGGGAACTGGTGGCTACACCTTC. Protein sequence: CASSLRTGGTGGYTF. The chain carries TRBV2 and TRBJ1-2, with TRBD1 matching 8 bases. Germline V gives CDR1 SNHLY, CDR2 FYNNEI. The V gene end was trimmed by 6 bases and the J gene end by 7 bases; junction bases not matched to a gene: 13. The CDR3 contains 15 residues. The full variable domain, its missing parts supplied by reference TRBV2 and TRBJ1-2, is EPEVTQTPSHQVTQMGQEVILRCVPISNHLYFYWYRQILGQKVEFLVSFYNNEISEKSEIFDDQFSVERPDGSNFTLKIRSTKLEDSAMYFCASSLRTGGTGGYTFGSGTRLTVV.

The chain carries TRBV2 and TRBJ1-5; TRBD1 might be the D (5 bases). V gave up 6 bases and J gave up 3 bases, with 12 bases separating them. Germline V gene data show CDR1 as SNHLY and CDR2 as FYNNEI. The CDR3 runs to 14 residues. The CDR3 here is CASRLRDLNQPQHF. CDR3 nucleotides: TGTGCCAGCAGACTCCGGGACCTCAATCAGCCCCAGCATTTT.

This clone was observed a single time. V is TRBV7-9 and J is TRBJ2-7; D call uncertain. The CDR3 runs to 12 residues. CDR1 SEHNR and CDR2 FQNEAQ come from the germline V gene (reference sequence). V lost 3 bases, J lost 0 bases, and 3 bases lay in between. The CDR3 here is CASSFSSYEQYF. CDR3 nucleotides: TGTGCCAGCAGCTTTAGCTCCTACGAGCAGTACTTC.

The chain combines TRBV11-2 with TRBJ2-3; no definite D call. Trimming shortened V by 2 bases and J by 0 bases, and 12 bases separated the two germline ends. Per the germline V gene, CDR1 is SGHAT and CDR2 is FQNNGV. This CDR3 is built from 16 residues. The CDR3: CASSLRPSTSTDTQYF. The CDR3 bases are TGTGCCAGCAGCTTACGGCCCAGCACTAGCACAGATACGCAGTATTTT.

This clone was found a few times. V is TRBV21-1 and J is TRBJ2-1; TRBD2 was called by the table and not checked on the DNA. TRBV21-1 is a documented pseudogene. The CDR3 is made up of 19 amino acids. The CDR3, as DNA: TGTGCCAGCAGCAAAGTTGGTAGCGGGAGGTCTTCGGGATACAATGAGCAGTTCTTC. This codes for CASSKVGSGRSSGYNEQFF.

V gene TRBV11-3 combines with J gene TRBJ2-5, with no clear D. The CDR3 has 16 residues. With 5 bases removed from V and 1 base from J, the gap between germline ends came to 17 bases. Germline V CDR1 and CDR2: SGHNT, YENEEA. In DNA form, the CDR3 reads TGTGCCAGCAGCCGTTCTACGGCAGGACGCCAAGAGACCCAGTACTTC. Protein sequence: CASSRSTAGRQETQYF.

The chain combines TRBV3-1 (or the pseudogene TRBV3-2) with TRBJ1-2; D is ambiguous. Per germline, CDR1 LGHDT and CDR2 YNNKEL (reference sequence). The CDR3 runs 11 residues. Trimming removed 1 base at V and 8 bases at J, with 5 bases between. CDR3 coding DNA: TGTGCCAGCAGCCAAGGGGTCGGCTACACCTTC. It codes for CASSQGVGYTF.

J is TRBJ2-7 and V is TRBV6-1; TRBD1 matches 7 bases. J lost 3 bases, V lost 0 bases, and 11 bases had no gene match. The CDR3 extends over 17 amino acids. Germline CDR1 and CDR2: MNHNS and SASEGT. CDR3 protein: CASSEAKTGLRNYEQYF. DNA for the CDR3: TGTGCCAGCAGTGAAGCAAAGACAGGGCTCAGAAACTACGAGCAGTACTTC.

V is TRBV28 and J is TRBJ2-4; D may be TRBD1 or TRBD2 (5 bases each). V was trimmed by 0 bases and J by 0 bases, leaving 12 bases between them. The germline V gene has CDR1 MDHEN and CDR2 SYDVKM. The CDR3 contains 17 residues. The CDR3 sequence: CASSLWGDGGAKNIQYF. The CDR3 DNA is TGTGCCAGCAGTTTATGGGGGGATGGGGGAGCCAAAAACATTCAGTACTTC. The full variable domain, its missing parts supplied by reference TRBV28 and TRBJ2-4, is DVKVTQSSRYLVKRTGEKVFLECVQDMDHENMFWYRQDPGLGLRLIYFSYDVKMKEKGDIPEGYSVSREKKERFSLILESASTNQTSMYLCASSLWGDGGAKNIQYFGAGTRLSVL.

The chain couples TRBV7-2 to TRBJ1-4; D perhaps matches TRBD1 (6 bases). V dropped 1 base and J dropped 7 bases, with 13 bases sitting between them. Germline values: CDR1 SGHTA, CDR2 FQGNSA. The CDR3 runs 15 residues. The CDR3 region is CASSLETGRGEKLFF. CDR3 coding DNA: TGTGCCAGCAGCTTAGAAACAGGGCGGGGTGAAAAACTGTTTTTT. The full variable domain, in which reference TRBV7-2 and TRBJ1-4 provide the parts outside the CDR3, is GAGVSQSPSNKVTEKGKDVELRCDPISGHTALYWYRQSLGQGLEFLIYFQGNSAPDKSGLPSDRFSAERTGGSVSTLTIQRTQQEDSAVYLCASSLETGRGEKLFFGSGTQLSVL.

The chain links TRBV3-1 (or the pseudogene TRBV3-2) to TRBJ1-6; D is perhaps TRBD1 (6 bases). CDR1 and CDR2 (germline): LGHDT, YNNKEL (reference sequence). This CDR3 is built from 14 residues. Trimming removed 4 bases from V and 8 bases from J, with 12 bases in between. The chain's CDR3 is CASSPASGDSPLHF. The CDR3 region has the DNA TGTGCCAGCAGCCCGGCCTCAGGGGATTCACCCCTCCACTTT.

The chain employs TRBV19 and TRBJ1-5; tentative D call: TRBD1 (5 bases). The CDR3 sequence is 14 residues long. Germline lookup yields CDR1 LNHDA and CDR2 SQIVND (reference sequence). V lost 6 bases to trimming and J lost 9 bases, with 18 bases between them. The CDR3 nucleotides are TGTGCCAGTAGACTGGACACCATCGGTGGGCCCCAGCATTTT. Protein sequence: CASRLDTIGGPQHF.

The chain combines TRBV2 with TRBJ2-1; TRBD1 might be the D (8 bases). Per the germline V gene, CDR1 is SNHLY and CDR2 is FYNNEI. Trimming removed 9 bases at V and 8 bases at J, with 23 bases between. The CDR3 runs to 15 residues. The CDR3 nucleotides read TGTGCCAGTACTGGGGGAGGGCCACAGGGGGATGAGCAGTTCTTC. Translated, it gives CASTGGGPQGDEQFF.

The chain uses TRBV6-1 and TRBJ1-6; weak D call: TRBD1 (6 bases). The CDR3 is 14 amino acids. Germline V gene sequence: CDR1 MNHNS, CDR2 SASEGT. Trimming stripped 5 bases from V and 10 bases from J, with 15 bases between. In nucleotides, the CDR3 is TGTGCCAGCAGTTCAAGGGGGGTAGGGTCACCCCTCCACTTT. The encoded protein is CASSSRGVGSPLHF.

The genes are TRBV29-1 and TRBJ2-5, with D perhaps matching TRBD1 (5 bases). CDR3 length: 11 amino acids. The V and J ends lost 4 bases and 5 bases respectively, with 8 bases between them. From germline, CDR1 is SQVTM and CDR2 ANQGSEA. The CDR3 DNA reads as TGCAGCGTTGCAGGGCGGGAGACCCAGTACTTC. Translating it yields CSVAGRETQYF.

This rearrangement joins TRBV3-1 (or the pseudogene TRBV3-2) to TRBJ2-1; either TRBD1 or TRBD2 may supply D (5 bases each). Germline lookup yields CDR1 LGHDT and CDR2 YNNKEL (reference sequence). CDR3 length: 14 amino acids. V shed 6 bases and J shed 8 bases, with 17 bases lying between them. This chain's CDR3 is CASSPLTGLHEQFF. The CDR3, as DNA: TGTGCCAGCAGTCCACTCACGGGGCTGCATGAGCAGTTCTTC.

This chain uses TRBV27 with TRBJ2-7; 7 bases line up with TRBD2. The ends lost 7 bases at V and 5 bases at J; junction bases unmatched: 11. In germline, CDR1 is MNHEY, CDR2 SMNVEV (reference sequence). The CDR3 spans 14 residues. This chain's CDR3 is CASTPQRGTHEQYF. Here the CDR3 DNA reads TGTGCCAGCACCCCCCAGCGGGGCACGCACGAGCAGTACTTC.

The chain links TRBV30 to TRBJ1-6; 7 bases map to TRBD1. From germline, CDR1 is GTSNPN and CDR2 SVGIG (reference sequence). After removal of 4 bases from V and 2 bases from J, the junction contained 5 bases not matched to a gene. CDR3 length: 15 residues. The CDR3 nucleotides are TGTGCCTGGAAAGACAGGGACCCCTATAATTCACCCCTCCACTTT. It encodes CAWKDRDPYNSPLHF.

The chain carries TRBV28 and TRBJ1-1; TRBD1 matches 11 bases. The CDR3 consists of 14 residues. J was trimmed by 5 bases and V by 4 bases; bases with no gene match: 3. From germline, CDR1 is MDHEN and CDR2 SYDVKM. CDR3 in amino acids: CASSSGQGGTEAFF. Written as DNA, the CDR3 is TGTGCCAGCAGTTCGGGACAGGGGGGGACTGAAGCTTTCTTT.

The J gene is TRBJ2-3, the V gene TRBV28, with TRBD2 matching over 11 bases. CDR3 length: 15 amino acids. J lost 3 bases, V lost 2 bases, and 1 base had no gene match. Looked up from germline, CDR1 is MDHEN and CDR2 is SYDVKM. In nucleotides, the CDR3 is TGTGCCAGCAGTTTAACTAGCGGGAGTACAGATACGCAGTATTTT. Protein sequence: CASSLTSGSTDTQYF. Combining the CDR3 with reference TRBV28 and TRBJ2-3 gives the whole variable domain DVKVTQSSRYLVKRTGEKVFLECVQDMDHENMFWYRQDPGLGLRLIYFSYDVKMKEKGDIPEGYSVSREKKERFSLILESASTNQTSMYLCASSLTSGSTDTQYFGPGTRLTVL.

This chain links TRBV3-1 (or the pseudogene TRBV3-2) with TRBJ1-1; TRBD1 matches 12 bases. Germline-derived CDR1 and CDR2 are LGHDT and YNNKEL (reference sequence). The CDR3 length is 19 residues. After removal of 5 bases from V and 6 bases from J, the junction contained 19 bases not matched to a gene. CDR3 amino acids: CASSSTSGTGGPRGAEAFF. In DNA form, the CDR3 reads TGTGCCAGCAGCTCCACTTCCGGGACAGGGGGCCCGCGGGGGGCTGAAGCTTTCTTT.